A single sample is the source of the 19 T cell receptor beta chains below, sequenced in a study of molecular identifiers for immune sequencing clone quantification. TCRdb passed the PCR reads through MiXCR, listing each CDR3 protein once. Of about 320,000 distinct CDR3 sequences in the sample, about 22% are singletons; the top ten hold over 0.7%. The specimen was naive CD8+ T cells from blood, with Jurkat cell RNA spiked in. As for subset: FACS-sorted CD8+CD4-CCR7+CD45RA+ naive T cells. These receptors came from a human donor in good health. Some libraries in this study had Jurkat cell RNA spiked in.

This clonotype came up many times. The chain couples TRBV5-1 to TRBJ1-4, with D tentatively TRBD1 (5 bases). V was pared by 4 bases and J by 0 bases, with 16 bases between. Germline loops: CDR1 SGHRS, CDR2 YFSETQ. The CDR3 runs 17 residues. Here the CDR3 DNA reads TGCGCCAGCAGCCCATGGCGGCAGGGAGCAACTAATGAAAAACTGTTTTTT. It encodes CASSPWRQGATNEKLFF.

This clonotype has at least ten counts. The J gene is TRBJ1-1, the V gene TRBV27, with no clear D. Between the trimmed V and J ends, which lost 0 bases and 10 bases, there was a span of 9 bases. Germline V gene data show CDR1 as MNHEY and CDR2 as SMNVEV (reference sequence). This CDR3 comprises 12 residues. This CDR3 is CASSLSRGRAFF. The CDR3 DNA follows: TGTGCCAGCAGTTTATCCCGCGGGCGAGCTTTCTTT.

The rearrangement uses TRBV7-9 and TRBJ2-3, with D tentatively TRBD1 or TRBD2 (5 bases each). Germline assignment: CDR1 SEHNR and CDR2 FQNEAQ (reference sequence). Trimming took 6 bases from V and 0 from J, leaving 16 bases between them. The CDR3 sequence is 16 residues long. The CDR3 here is CASRGPGPQSTDTQYF. CDR3 coding DNA: TGTGCCAGCAGGGGGCCGGGACCTCAGAGCACAGATACGCAGTATTTT.

This clonotype appeared many times. The CDR3 nucleotides are TGTGCCAGCAGTTTAAACAGGGGACCCAGTCCCCAGCATTTT. Translated, it gives CASSLNRGPSPQHF. This chain links TRBV28 with TRBJ1-5; TRBD1 matches at 7 bases. This CDR3 comprises 14 residues. After removal of 2 bases from V and 10 bases from J, the junction contained 8 bases not matched to a gene. The germline V gene has CDR1 MDHEN and CDR2 SYDVKM.

This clonotype was counted many times. The V call is TRBV13, the J call TRBJ1-2; weak D call: TRBD1 (5 bases). Germline V gene data show CDR1 as PRHDT and CDR2 as FYEKMQ (reference sequence). Trimming took off 5 bases at V and 5 bases at J, with 18 bases between the two ends. This CDR3 comprises 15 residues. CDR3 residues: CASSPDSPGPYGYTF. CDR3 sequence (DNA): TGTGCCAGCAGCCCTGACAGTCCGGGACCTTATGGCTACACCTTC.

This chain links TRBV20-1 with TRBJ2-7; D is perhaps TRBD1 (6 bases). CDR1 is DFQATT and CDR2 is SNEGSKA in the germline V gene (reference sequence). CDR3 size: 15 residues. V was pared by 5 bases and J by 1 base, with 18 bases between. The CDR3 coding sequence is TGCAGTGCTCCAAGTGACGGGGACATTTCCTACGAGCAGTACTTC. It encodes CSAPSDGDISYEQYF.

This clonotype was found a few times. The chain is built from TRBV27 and TRBJ2-2; D possibly corresponds to TRBD2 (6 bases). The CDR3 is made up of 17 amino acids. CDR1 and CDR2 from the germline V gene are MNHEY and SMNVEV (reference sequence). V was pared by 5 bases and J by 5 bases, with 21 bases between. In nucleotides, the CDR3 is TGTGCCAGCAGTCCATGGGGAGGTCAGGGCGGGACCGGGGAGCTGTTTTTT. The encoded protein is CASSPWGGQGGTGELFF.

This clonotype was observed at least ten times. V is TRBV5-1 and J is TRBJ2-3; 7 nucleotides match TRBD2. Trimming took 0 bases from V and 6 from J; bases not matched to a gene: 13. There are 17 residues in the CDR3. Germline V gene data show CDR1 as SGHRS and CDR2 as YFSETQ. CDR3: CASSLEGLPSRRDTQYF. DNA of the CDR3: TGCGCCAGCAGCTTGGAGGGACTACCATCCCGACGGGATACGCAGTATTTT.

The chain links TRBV20-1 to TRBJ2-7; TRBD1 or TRBD2 may be the D gene (5 bases each). Looked up from germline, CDR1 is DFQATT and CDR2 is SNEGSKA (reference sequence). V was trimmed by 3 bases and J by 0 bases, leaving 15 bases between them. CDR3 length: 15 amino acids. CDR3 region: CSASIGTRNSYEQYF. The CDR3 coding sequence is TGCAGTGCTAGTATCGGGACGAGGAACTCCTACGAGCAGTACTTC.

As concerns this clonotype: A much more abundant neighbour one base away suggests this may be a read error. Given the absence of the conserved phenylalanine or tryptophan at the CDR3 end, a read error is likely. The rearrangement joins TRBV7-6 to TRBJ2-7; D possibly corresponds to TRBD2 (6 bases). V was cut by 5 bases and J by 2 bases, with 13 bases left in between. The CDR3 has 14 residues. Germline loops: CDR1 SGHVS, CDR2 FNYEAQ. CDR3 nucleotides: TGTGCCAGCAGCCTCATGGGGGGAGCCTACGAGCAGTACCTC. Translated, it gives CASSLMGGAYEQYL.

In the case of this clonotype: Because it lacks the conserved phenylalanine or tryptophan at the end, this CDR3 is likely a read error. The chain joins TRBV4-2 to TRBJ2-3; TRBD1 agrees at 7 bases. The V and J ends lost 0 bases and 0 bases, in that order; junction bases with no gene match: 6. The length of the CDR3 is 17 residues. Germline V gene lookup returns CDR1 LGHNA and CDR2 YNFKEQ. The CDR3 protein is CASSQEEWDRSTDTQYL. For the CDR3, the DNA is TGTGCCAGCAGCCAAGAGGAGTGGGACAGAAGCACAGATACGCAGTATCTT.

As to this clonotype: This could be a read error, since a much larger clone is one nucleotide away. The chain links TRBV4-1 to TRBJ2-3; 11 nucleotides match TRBD2. CDR1 is MGHRA, CDR2 YSYEKL, per germline. This CDR3 has 17 amino acids. J gave up 3 bases and V 6 bases, and 11 bases lay outside the gene matches. In nucleotides, the CDR3 is TGCGCCAGCAGGCAATCGCTAGCGGGGGGACCTACAGATACGCAGTATTTT. It codes for CASRQSLAGGPTDTQYF.

There are many counts of this clonotype. The rearrangement uses TRBV4-3 and TRBJ2-7; TRBD2 aligns across 9 bases. The CDR3 is made up of 16 amino acids. CDR1 is LGHNA and CDR2 is YSLEER in the germline V gene. V dropped 4 bases and J dropped 7; count of bases not matched to a gene: 14. This chain's CDR3 is CASSPTHPGLAMEQYF. In nucleotides, the CDR3 is TGCGCCAGCAGCCCCACCCATCCGGGACTAGCTATGGAGCAGTACTTC.

The sample holds many counts of this clonotype. The V and J genes are TRBV19 and TRBJ1-2; D is possibly TRBD1 (5 bases). V lost 5 bases, J lost 6 bases, and 7 bases lay in between. Germline lookup yields CDR1 LNHDA and CDR2 SQIVND (reference sequence). This CDR3 region has 11 residues. For the CDR3, the DNA is TGTGCCAGTAGTCCGGGGGATGGCTACACCTTC. Protein product: CASSPGDGYTF.

This clonotype was recorded at least ten times. The V call is TRBV7-2, the J call TRBJ2-3; D is perhaps TRBD1 or TRBD2 (5 bases each). Trimming removed 3 bases at V and 4 bases at J, with 8 bases between. Germline assignment: CDR1 SGHTA and CDR2 FQGNSA. CDR3 length equals 13 residues. The CDR3 coding sequence is TGTGCCAGCAGCTTGGGGACGGCAGATACGCAGTATTTT. Its protein product is CASSLGTADTQYF.

This clonotype was seen at least ten times. The rearrangement uses TRBV3-1 and TRBJ2-3; 7 bases map to TRBD2. In germline, CDR1 is LGHDT, CDR2 YNNKEL (reference sequence). V dropped 4 bases and J dropped 2; count of bases not matched to a gene: 9. The CDR3 totals 16 residues. Here the CDR3 DNA reads TGTGCCAGCAGCCGCAGACTAGCAGGTATCACAGATACGCAGTATTTT. Translated, it gives CASSRRLAGITDTQYF.

This chain joins TRBV20-1 and TRBJ2-3, with D perhaps TRBD2 (5 bases). Deletions cut 0 bases from V and 1 base from J, with 14 bases between. Germline V lookup: CDR1 DFQATT, CDR2 SNEGSKA (reference sequence). The CDR3 consists of 16 residues. Written as DNA, the CDR3 is TGCAGTGCTAGAGATAGGAGGCACCATGGCACAGATACGCAGTATTTT. It yields the protein CSARDRRHHGTDTQYF.

This clonotype was seen many times. The chain is built from TRBV29-1 and TRBJ2-1; D possibly corresponds to TRBD2 (7 bases). The germline V gene encodes CDR1 SQVTM and CDR2 ANQGSEA. CDR3 length: 16 amino acids. The V gene lost 1 base and the J gene lost 2 bases, with 15 bases spanning the gap. The CDR3 coding sequence is TGCAGCGTTGAAGGGGGAGGGACAAAGCCCTACAATGAGCAGTTCTTC. This sequence encodes CSVEGGGTKPYNEQFF.

This clonotype was detected ten times or more. This sequence joins TRBV6-6 and TRBJ2-5; the match to TRBD2 covers 7 bases. This CDR3 has 15 amino acids. The ends lost 6 bases at V and 5 bases at J; junction bases unmatched: 12. The V gene's germline CDR1 is MNHNY and CDR2 SVGAGI (reference sequence). The CDR3 nucleotides are TGTGCCAGCAGCCCCGGCTGGAGCGGGGAGGAGACCCAGTACTTC. Translation: CASSPGWSGEETQYF.